These 18 T cell receptor beta chains originate from one sample sequenced in a study of blood T cells in healthy people across ages. Using a J-beta primer mix together with a sample-barcoded 5' primer, a second PCR was run for 7 to 11 cycles. TCRdb passed the 5' RACE reads through MiXCR, listing each CDR3 protein once. The data contain over a million distinct CDR3 sequences, around 59% of them singletons. Sequencing was carried out using blood. The source of these receptors is a young man in good health.

The CDR3 protein is CASSLGAGQLGDEKLFF. CDR3 bases: TGTGCCAGCAGCTTAGGAGCGGGACAGCTAGGGGATGAAAAACTGTTTTTT. The V and J genes are TRBV7-2 and TRBJ1-4, with 7 bases fitting TRBD1. CDR3 size: 17 residues. Trimming took 1 base from V and 6 from J; bases not matched to a gene: 11. Germline loops: CDR1 SGHTA, CDR2 FQGNSA.

The rearrangement uses TRBV12-3 or TRBV12-4 and TRBJ1-4; D call uncertain. The CDR3 length is 14 residues. Deletions cut 0 bases from V and 8 bases from J, with 10 bases between. CDR3 nucleotide sequence: TGTGCCAGCAGTTTAGCACGGGTAAAAGAAAAACTGTTTTTT. It specifies CASSLARVKEKLFF.

By share, this clonotype ranks as large. The V gene is TRBV7-9, the J gene TRBJ2-7; D tentatively reads TRBD1 or TRBD2 (6 bases each). Per the germline V gene, CDR1 is SEHNR and CDR2 is FQNEAQ (reference sequence). The V and J ends lost 3 bases and 0 bases respectively, with 9 bases between them. This CDR3 is 14 amino acids long. The CDR3 protein is CASSLGGISYEQYF. The CDR3 DNA reads as TGTGCCAGCAGCTTGGGGGGCATCTCCTACGAGCAGTACTTC. Combining the CDR3 with reference TRBV7-9 and TRBJ2-7 gives the whole variable domain DTGVSQNPRHKITKRGQNVTFRCDPISEHNRLYWYRQTLGQGPEFLTYFQNEAQLEKSRLLSDRFSAERPKGSFSTLEIQRTEQGDSAMYLCASSLGGISYEQYFGPGTRLTVT.

This sequence joins TRBV20-1 and TRBJ2-7, with D perhaps matching TRBD1 (5 bases). V lost 5 bases to trimming and J lost 0 bases, with 8 bases between them. This CDR3 is built from 12 residues. Germline V gene sequence: CDR1 DFQATT, CDR2 SNEGSKA (reference sequence). The CDR3 reads CSAQGASYEQYF. DNA for the CDR3: TGCAGTGCTCAAGGGGCCTCCTACGAGCAGTACTTC.

The gene calls are TRBV12-3 or TRBV12-4 and TRBJ1-3, with TRBD1 matching 7 bases. The CDR3 consists of 15 residues. Trimming took 7 bases from V and 2 from J; bases not matched to a gene: 8. CDR3 nucleotide sequence: TGTGCCAGCACTCCCAAGACAGGGACTGGAAACACCATATATTTT. Translated: CASTPKTGTGNTIYF.

The V and J genes are TRBV12-3 or TRBV12-4 and TRBJ2-4, with D perhaps matching TRBD1 (6 bases). The length of the CDR3 is 13 residues. V was trimmed by 6 bases and J by 13 bases, leaving 19 bases between them. The CDR3: CASSPTGLWEQYF. The CDR3 nucleotides are TGTGCCAGCAGCCCGACAGGCCTCTGGGAGCAGTACTTC.

This chain uses TRBV2 with TRBJ2-3, with unresolved D. Trimming took 4 bases from V and 7 from J, leaving 12 bases between them. CDR1 SNHLY and CDR2 FYNNEI come from the germline V gene. The CDR3 is made up of 13 amino acids. The CDR3 DNA reads TGTGCCAGCAGTGCGGAGACCCCCAATACGCAGTATTTT. Its translation is CASSAETPNTQYF. Drawing the rest from reference TRBV2 and TRBJ2-3, the complete variable domain is EPEVTQTPSHQVTQMGQEVILRCVPISNHLYFYWYRQILGQKVEFLVSFYNNEISEKSEIFDDQFSVERPDGSNFTLKIRSTKLEDSAMYFCASSAETPNTQYFGPGTRLTVL.

This sequence joins TRBV20-1 and TRBJ2-7, with D perhaps assigned TRBD1 or TRBD2 (5 bases each). The CDR3 contains 15 residues. V lost 6 bases and J 0 bases, leaving 18 bases between the germline ends. Per the germline V gene, CDR1 is DFQATT and CDR2 is SNEGSKA (reference sequence). Here the CDR3 DNA reads TGCAGTGCAAGCAACCGGGACGGTATCTCCTACGAGCAGTACTTC. This translates into CSASNRDGISYEQYF.

The CDR3 coding sequence is TGTGCCACCCAGGGGACTAGCGGGGGCACAGATACGCAGTATTTT. It encodes CATQGTSGGTDTQYF. The chain joins TRBV24-1 to TRBJ2-3; TRBD2 aligns across 13 bases. The ends lost 9 bases at V and 1 base at J; junction bases unmatched: 3. Germline CDR1 and CDR2: KGHDR and SFDVKD. The CDR3 runs to 15 residues.

The rearrangement uses TRBV29-1 and TRBJ2-7, with TRBD1 identical over 10 bases. The J call is in doubt because the DNA end fits TRBJ2-1 better. The CDR3 has 14 amino acids. Germline V CDR1 and CDR2: SQVTM, ANQGSEA. This CDR3 is CSVEVTGGSYEQFF. The CDR3 nucleotides are TGCAGCGTTGAAGTGACAGGGGGCTCCTACGAGCAGTTCTTC.

Note on this clonotype: An end of the junction does not agree with germline; a read error may underlie this. The rearrangement links TRBV20-1 to TRBJ1-1; D gene unclear. Germline V gene data show CDR1 as DFQATT and CDR2 as SNEGSKA (reference sequence). The CDR3 runs 13 residues. CDR3 protein: CSASNILNTKAFF. Here the CDR3 DNA reads TGCAGTGCTAGTAACATACTGAACACTAAAGCTTTCTTT.

This rearrangement joins TRBV11-2 to TRBJ2-3, with D possibly matching TRBD1 (6 bases). The length of the CDR3 is 15 residues. The V and J ends lost 5 bases and 2 bases respectively, with 14 bases between them. Germline-derived CDR1 and CDR2 are SGHAT and FQNNGV. The CDR3 sequence: CASSPGVGHTDTQYF. The CDR3 DNA sequence: TGTGCCAGCAGCCCTGGAGTGGGACACACAGATACGCAGTATTTT.

V and J are TRBV5-1 and TRBJ2-3, with 11 bases aligning to TRBD2. The CDR3 runs to 17 residues. Germline V gene sequence: CDR1 SGHRS, CDR2 YFSETQ. After removal of 5 bases from V and 3 bases from J, the junction contained 11 bases not matched to a gene. CDR3 in amino acids: CASRPGTSGTRTDTQYF. For the CDR3, the DNA is TGCGCCAGCAGACCCGGGACTAGCGGAACCCGTACAGATACGCAGTATTTT.

This clonotype was seen only a few times. The chain employs TRBV28 and TRBJ1-6; D is perhaps TRBD1 (6 bases). The CDR3 contains 15 residues. Germline loops: CDR1 MDHEN, CDR2 SYDVKM. Trimming left V 2 bases short and J 6 bases short, with 11 bases between. CDR3 sequence reads: CASSLNARGNSPLHF. In nucleotides, the CDR3 is TGTGCCAGCAGTTTAAACGCCAGGGGTAATTCACCCCTCCACTTT.

The chain recombines TRBV13 with TRBJ2-4; TRBD1 might be the D (6 bases). Near its end, the DNA agrees better with TRBJ2-7, so the J call may be wrong. The germline CDR1 and CDR2 sequences are PRHDT and FYEKMQ (reference sequence). The CDR3 spans 17 residues. The CDR3 reads CASSLEGRSLRGGEQYF. For the CDR3, the DNA is TGTGCCAGCAGCTTAGAGGGACGGAGCCTCCGAGGGGGCGAGCAGTACTTC.

This sequence joins TRBV5-1 and TRBJ2-1; 7 nucleotides match TRBD2. The length of the CDR3 is 16 residues. Per the germline V gene, CDR1 is SGHRS and CDR2 is YFSETQ. The J segment lost 0 bases and the V segment lost 1 base, leaving 4 bases of the junction unmatched. The CDR3 protein is CASSLLAVTSYNEQFF. The CDR3 nucleotides read TGCGCCAGCAGCTTGCTAGCGGTCACCTCCTACAATGAGCAGTTCTTC.

The chain joins TRBV28 to TRBJ2-4; the D gene is possibly TRBD2 (6 bases). The V end was cut by 2 bases, the J end by 13 bases, with 24 bases between. The CDR3 has 16 amino acids. The germline CDR1 and CDR2 sequences are MDHEN and SYDVKM. CDR3 nucleotide sequence: TGTGCCAGCAGTTTAAACCCCCAAGTTGCGGGAAATAGGCAGTACTTC. Amino acids: CASSLNPQVAGNRQYF.

The genes are TRBV20-1 and TRBJ1-1; D remains unclear. Trimming removed 5 bases at V and 2 bases at J, with 24 bases between. Germline CDR1 DFQATT, CDR2 SNEGSKA (reference sequence). The CDR3 sequence is 17 residues long. CDR3 sequence: CSAFGGRLGERNTEAFF. The CDR3 coding sequence is TGCAGTGCTTTCGGAGGGCGATTAGGAGAAAGAAACACTGAAGCTTTCTTT.